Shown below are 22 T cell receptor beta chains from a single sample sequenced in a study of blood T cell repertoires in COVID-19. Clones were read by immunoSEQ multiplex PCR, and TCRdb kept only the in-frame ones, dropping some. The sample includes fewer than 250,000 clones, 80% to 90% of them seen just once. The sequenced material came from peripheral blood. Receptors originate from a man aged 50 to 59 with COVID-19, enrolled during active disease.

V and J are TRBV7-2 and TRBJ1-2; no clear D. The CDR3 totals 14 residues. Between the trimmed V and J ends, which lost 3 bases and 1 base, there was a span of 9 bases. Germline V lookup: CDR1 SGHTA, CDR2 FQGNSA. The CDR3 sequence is CASSLHQNNYGYTF. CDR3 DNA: TGTGCCAGCAGCTTGCATCAGAATAACTATGGCTACACCTTC.

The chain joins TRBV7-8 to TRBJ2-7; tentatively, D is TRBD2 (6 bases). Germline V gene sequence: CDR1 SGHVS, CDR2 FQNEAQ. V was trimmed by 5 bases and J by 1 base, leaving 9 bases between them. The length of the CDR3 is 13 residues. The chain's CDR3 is CASSLDYSYEQYF. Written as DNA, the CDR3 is TGTGCCAGCAGCCTGGACTATTCCTACGAGCAGTACTTC.

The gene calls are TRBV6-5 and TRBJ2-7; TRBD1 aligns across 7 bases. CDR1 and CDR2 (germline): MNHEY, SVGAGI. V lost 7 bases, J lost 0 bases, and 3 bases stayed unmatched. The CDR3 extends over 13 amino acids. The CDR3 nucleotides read TGTGCCAGCATAGGACAGGTCTCCTACGAGCAGTACTTC. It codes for CASIGQVSYEQYF.

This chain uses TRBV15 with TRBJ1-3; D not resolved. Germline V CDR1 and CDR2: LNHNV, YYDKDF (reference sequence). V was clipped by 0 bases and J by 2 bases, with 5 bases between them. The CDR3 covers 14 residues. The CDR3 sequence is CATSREGAGNTIYF. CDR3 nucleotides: TGTGCCACCAGCAGAGAGGGAGCTGGAAACACCATATATTTT.

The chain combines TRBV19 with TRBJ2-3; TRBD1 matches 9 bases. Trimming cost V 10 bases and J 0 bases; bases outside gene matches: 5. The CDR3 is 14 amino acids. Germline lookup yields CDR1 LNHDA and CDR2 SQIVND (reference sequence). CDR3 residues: CATQTGGSTDTQYF. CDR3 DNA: TGTGCCACGCAGACAGGGGGAAGCACAGATACGCAGTATTTT. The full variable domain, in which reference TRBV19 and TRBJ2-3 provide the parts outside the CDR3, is DGGITQSPKYLFRKEGQNVTLSCEQNLNHDAMYWYRQDPGQGLRLIYYSQIVNDFQKGDIAEGYSVSREKKESFPLTVTSAQKNPTAFYLCATQTGGSTDTQYFGPGTRLTVL.

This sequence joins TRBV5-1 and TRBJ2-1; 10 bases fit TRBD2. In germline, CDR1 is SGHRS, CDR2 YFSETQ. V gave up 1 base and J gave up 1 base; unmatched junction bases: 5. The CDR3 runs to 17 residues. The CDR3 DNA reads TGCGCCAGCAGCTTGACGTGGACTAGCGGATCCTACAATGAGCAGTTCTTC. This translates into CASSLTWTSGSYNEQFF.

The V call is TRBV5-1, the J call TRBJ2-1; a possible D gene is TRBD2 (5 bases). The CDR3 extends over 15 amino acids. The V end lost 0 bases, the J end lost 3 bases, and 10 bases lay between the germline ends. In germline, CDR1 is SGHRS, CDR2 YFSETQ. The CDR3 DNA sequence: TGCGCCAGCAGCTTGGATCTAGCTGGCTACAATGAGCAGTTCTTC. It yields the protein CASSLDLAGYNEQFF.

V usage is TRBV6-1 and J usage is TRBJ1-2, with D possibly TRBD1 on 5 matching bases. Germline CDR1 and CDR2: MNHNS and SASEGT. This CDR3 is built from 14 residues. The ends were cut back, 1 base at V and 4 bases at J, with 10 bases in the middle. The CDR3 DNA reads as TGTGCCAGCAGTGAAGTTGGGACTTCCTATGGCTACACCTTC. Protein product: CASSEVGTSYGYTF.

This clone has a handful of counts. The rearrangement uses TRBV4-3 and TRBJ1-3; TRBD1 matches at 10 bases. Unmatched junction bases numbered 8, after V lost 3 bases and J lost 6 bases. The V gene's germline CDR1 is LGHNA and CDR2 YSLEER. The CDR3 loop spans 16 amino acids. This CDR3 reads CASSHRRDRGLNTIYF. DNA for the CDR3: TGCGCCAGCAGCCACCGCCGGGACAGGGGCTTAAACACCATATATTTT.

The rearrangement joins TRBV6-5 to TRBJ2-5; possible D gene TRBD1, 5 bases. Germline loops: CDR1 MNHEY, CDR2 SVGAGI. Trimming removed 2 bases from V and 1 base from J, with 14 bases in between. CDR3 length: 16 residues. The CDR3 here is CASSYASGPGQETQYF. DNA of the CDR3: TGTGCCAGCAGTTACGCCTCAGGGCCGGGCCAAGAGACCCAGTACTTC.

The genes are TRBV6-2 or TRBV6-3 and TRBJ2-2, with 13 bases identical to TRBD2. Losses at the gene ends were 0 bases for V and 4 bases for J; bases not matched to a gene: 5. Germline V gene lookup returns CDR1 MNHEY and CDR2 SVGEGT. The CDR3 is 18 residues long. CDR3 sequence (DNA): TGTGCCAGCAGTTACTCCCTACTAGCGGGGGGGATCACCGGGGAGCTGTTTTTT. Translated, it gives CASSYSLLAGGITGELFF.

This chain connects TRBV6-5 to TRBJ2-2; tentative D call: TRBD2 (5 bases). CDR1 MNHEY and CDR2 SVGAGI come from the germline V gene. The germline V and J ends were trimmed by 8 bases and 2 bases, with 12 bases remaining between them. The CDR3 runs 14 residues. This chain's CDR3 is CASRVGVNTGELFF. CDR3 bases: TGTGCCAGCCGGGTGGGAGTCAACACCGGGGAGCTGTTTTTT.

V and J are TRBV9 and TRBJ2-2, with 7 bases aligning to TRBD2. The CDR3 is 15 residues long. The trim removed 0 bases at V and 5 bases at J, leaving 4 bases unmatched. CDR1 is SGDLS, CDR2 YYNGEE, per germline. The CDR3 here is CASSVVAGATGELFF. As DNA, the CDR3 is TGTGCCAGCAGCGTAGTTGCGGGAGCAACCGGGGAGCTGTTTTTT.

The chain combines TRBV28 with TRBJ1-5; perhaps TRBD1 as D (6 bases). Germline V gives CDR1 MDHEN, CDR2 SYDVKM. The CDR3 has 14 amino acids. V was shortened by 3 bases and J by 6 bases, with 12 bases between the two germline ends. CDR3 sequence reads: CASSFLQGVQPQHF. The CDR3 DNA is TGTGCCAGCAGTTTCCTACAGGGTGTTCAGCCCCAGCATTTT.

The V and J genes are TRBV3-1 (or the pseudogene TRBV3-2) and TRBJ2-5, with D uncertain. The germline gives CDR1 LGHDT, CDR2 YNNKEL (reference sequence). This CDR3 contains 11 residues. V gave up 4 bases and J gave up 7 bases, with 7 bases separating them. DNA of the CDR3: TGTGCCAGCAGCCGTACGCGGACCCAGTACTTC. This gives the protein CASSRTRTQYF.

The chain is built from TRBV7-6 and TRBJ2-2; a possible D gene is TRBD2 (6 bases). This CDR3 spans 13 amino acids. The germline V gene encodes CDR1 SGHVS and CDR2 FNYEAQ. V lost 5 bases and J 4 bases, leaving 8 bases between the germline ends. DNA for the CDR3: TGTGCCAGCAGCACGGAGGGCACCGGGGAGCTGTTTTTT. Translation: CASSTEGTGELFF.

CDR3 coding DNA: TGTGCCAGCAGCTTAATCCAGGGAAATGGCTACACCTTC. Its protein product is CASSLIQGNGYTF. The chain is built from TRBV7-2 and TRBJ1-2; D is perhaps TRBD1 (5 bases). The CDR3 has 13 residues. Trimming removed 2 bases from V and 6 bases from J, with 10 bases in between. Germline assignment: CDR1 SGHTA and CDR2 FQGNSA.

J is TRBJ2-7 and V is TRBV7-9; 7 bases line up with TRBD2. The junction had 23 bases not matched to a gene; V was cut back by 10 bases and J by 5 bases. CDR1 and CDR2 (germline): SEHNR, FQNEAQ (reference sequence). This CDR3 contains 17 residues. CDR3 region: CATRGNGRESIVHEQYF. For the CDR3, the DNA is TGTGCCACCCGGGGGAACGGGCGGGAGTCGATAGTACACGAGCAGTACTTC.

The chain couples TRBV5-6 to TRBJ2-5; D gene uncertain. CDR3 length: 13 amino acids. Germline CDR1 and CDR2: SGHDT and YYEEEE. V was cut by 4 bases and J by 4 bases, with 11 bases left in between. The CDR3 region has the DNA TGTGCCAGCAGCGCCGAGATATCAGAGACCCAGTACTTC. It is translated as CASSAEISETQYF.

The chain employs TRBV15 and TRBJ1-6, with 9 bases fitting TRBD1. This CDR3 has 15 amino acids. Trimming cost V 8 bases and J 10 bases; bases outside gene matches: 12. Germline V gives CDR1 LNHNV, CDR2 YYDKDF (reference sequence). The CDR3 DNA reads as TGTGCCACCGGAAAGCTGGGACAGGGTGAATCACCCCTCCACTTT. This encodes CATGKLGQGESPLHF.

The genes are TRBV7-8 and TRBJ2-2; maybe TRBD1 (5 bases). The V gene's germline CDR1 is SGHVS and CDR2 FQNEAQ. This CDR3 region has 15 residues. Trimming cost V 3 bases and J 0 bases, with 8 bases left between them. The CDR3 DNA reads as TGTGCCAGCAGCTTGACAGTTCCGAACACCGGGGAGCTGTTTTTT. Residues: CASSLTVPNTGELFF.

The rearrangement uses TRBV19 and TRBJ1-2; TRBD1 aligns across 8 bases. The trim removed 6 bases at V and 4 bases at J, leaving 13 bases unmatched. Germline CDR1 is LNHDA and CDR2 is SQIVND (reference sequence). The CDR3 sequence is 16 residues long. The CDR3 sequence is CASSTASGQAGYGYTF. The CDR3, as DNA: TGTGCCAGTAGCACAGCGTCGGGACAGGCTGGCTATGGCTACACCTTC.